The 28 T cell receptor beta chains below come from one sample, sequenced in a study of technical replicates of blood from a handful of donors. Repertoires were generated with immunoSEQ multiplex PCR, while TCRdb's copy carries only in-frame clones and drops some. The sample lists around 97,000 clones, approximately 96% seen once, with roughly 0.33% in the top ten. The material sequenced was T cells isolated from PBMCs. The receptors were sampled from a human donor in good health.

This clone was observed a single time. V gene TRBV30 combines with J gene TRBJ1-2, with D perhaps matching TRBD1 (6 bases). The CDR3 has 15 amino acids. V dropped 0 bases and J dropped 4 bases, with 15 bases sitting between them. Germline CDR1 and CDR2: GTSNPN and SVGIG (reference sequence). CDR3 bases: TGTGCCTGGAGTGTAACAACAGGGCCCGGCTATGGCTACACCTTC. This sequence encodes CAWSVTTGPGYGYTF. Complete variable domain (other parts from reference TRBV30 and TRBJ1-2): SQTIHQWPATLVQPVGSPLSLECTVEGTSNPNLYWYRQAAGRGLQLLFYSVGIGQISSEVPQNLSASRPQDRQFILSSKKLLLSDSGFYLCAWSVTTGPGYGYTFGSGTRLTVV.

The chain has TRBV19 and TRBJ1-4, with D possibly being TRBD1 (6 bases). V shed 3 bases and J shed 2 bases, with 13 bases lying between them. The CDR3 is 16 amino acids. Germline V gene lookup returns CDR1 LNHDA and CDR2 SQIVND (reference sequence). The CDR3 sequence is CASSIGRTETNEKLFF. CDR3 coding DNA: TGTGCCAGTAGTATCGGTAGGACAGAGACTAATGAAAAACTGTTTTTT. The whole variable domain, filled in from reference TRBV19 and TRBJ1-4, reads DGGITQSPKYLFRKEGQNVTLSCEQNLNHDAMYWYRQDPGQGLRLIYYSQIVNDFQKGDIAEGYSVSREKKESFPLTVTSAQKNPTAFYLCASSIGRTETNEKLFFGSGTQLSVL.

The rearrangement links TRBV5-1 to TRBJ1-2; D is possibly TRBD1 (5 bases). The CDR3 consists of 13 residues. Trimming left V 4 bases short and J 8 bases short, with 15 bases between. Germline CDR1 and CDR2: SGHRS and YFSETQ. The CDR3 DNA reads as TGCGCCAGCAGCCAGGGTACAGGTCTCGGCTACACCTTC. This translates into CASSQGTGLGYTF.

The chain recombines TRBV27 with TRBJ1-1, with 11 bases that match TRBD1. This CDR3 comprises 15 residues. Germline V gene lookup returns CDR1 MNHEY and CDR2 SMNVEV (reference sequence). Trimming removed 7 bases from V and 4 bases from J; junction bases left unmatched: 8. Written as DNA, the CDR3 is TGTGCCAGCATCCCGTCGGGACAGGGGGGCACTGAAGCTTTCTTT. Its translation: CASIPSGQGGTEAFF.

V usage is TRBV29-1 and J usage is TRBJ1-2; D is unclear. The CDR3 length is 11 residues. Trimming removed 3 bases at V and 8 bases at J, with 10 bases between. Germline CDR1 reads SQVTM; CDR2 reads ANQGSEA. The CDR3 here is CSVESPRGYTF. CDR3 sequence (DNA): TGCAGCGTTGAGAGCCCCAGGGGCTACACCTTC.

The CDR3 coding sequence is TGTGCCAGCAGCTTAGATCGTAGTATGGGGCACAATAGCAATCAGCCCCAGCATTTT. Its translation is CASSLDRSMGHNSNQPQHF. The rearrangement joins TRBV11-2 to TRBJ1-5; weak D call: TRBD1 (5 bases). CDR1 and CDR2 from the germline V gene are SGHAT and FQNNGV. Trimming left V 0 bases short and J 0 bases short, with 18 bases between. The CDR3 is made up of 19 amino acids.

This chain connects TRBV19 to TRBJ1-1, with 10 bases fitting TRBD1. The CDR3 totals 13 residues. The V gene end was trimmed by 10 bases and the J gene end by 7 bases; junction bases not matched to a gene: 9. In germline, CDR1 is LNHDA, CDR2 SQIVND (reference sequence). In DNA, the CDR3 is TGTGCCATTTCGACAGGGGGCAGGGGTGAAGCTTTCTTT. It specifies CAISTGGRGEAFF.

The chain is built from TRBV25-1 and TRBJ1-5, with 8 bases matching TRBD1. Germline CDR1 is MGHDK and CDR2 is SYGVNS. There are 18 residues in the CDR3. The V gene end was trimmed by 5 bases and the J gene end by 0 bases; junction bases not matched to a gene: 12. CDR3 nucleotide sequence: TGTGCCAGCAGTAAAGGACAGGGAGTGGGGTATAGCAATCAGCCCCAGCATTTT. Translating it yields CASSKGQGVGYSNQPQHF.

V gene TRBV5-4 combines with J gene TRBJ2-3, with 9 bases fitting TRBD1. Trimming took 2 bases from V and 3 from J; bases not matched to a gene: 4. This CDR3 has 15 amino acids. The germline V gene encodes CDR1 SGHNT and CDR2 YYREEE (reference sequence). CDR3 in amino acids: CASSFGDRETDTQYF. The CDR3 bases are TGTGCCAGCAGCTTTGGGGACAGGGAGACAGATACGCAGTATTTT. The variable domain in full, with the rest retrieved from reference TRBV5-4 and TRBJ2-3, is ETGVTQSPTHLIKTRGQQVTLRCSSQSGHNTVSWYQQALGQGPQFIFQYYREEENGRGNFPPRFSGLQFPNYSSELNVNALELDDSALYLCASSFGDRETDTQYFGPGTRLTVL.

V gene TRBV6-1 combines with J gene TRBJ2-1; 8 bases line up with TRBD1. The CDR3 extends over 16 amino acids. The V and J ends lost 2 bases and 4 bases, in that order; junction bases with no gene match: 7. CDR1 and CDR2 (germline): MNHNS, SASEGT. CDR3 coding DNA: TGTGCCAGCAGTGAATCGAGGGGACAGGCTTACAATGAGCAGTTCTTC. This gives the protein CASSESRGQAYNEQFF.

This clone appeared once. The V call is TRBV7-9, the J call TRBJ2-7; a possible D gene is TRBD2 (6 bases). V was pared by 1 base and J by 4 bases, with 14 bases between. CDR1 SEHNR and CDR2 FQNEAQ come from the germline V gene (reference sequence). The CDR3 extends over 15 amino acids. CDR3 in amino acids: CASSLGDSRLYEQYF. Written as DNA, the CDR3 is TGTGCCAGCAGCTTAGGGGACTCCCGTTTATACGAGCAGTACTTC.

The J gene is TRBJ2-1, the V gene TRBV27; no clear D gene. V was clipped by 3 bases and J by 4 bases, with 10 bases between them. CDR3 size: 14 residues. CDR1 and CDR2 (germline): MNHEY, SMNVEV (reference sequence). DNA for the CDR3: TGTGCCAGCAGTTTCGGTAGCTCATACAATGAGCAGTTCTTC. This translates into CASSFGSSYNEQFF.

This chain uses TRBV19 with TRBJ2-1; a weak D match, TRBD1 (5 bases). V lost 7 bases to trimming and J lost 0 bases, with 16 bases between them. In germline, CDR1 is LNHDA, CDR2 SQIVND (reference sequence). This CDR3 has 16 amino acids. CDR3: CASIPRGRSSYNEQFF. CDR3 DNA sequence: TGTGCCAGTATCCCTAGGGGCCGGAGCTCCTACAATGAGCAGTTCTTC. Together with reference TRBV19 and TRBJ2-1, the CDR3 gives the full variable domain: DGGITQSPKYLFRKEGQNVTLSCEQNLNHDAMYWYRQDPGQGLRLIYYSQIVNDFQKGDIAEGYSVSREKKESFPLTVTSAQKNPTAFYLCASIPRGRSSYNEQFFGPGTRLTVL.

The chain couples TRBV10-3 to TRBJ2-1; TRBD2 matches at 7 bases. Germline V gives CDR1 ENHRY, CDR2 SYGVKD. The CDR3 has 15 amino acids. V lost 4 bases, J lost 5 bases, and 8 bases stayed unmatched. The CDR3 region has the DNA TGTGCCATCAGTGCCGCGGCGGGAGAAAACAATGAGCAGTTCTTC. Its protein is CAISAAAGENNEQFF.

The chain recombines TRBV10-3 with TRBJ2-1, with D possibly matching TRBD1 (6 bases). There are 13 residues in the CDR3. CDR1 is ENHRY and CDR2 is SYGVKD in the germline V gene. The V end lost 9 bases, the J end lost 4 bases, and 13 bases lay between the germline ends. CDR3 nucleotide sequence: TGTGCCATTAACAGGGAGCTGTACAATGAGCAGTTCTTC. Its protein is CAINRELYNEQFF.

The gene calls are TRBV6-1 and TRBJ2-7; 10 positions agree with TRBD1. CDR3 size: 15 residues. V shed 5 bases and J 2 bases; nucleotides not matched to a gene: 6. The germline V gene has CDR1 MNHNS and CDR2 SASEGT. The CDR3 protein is CASSSGDRGPYEQYF. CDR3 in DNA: TGTGCCAGCAGTTCCGGGGACAGGGGACCCTACGAGCAGTACTTC.

CDR3 in DNA: TGTGCCAGCAGTTCTAGCGGGAGGGCCTGGAGAGAGACCCAGTACTTC. It yields the protein CASSSSGRAWRETQYF. This rearrangement joins TRBV27 to TRBJ2-5; 12 positions match TRBD2. The CDR3 is made up of 16 amino acids. Germline CDR1 is MNHEY and CDR2 is SMNVEV (reference sequence). Trimming took 4 bases from V and 4 from J; bases not matched to a gene: 7.

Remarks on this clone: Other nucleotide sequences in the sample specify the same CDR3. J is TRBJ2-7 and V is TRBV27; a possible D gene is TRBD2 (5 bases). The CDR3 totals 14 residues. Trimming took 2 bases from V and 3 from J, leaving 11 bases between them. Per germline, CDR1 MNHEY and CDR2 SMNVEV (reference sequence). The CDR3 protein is CASSLGGPDYEQYF. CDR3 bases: TGTGCCAGCAGTTTAGGCGGGCCCGACTACGAGCAGTACTTC.

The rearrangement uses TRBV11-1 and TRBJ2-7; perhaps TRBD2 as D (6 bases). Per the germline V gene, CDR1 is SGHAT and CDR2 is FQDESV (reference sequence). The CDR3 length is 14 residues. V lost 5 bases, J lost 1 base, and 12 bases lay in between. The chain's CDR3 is CASSQSGPSYEQYF. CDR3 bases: TGTGCCAGCAGCCAAAGCGGGCCATCCTACGAGCAGTACTTC. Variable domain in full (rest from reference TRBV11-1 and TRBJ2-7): EAEVAQSPRYKITEKSQAVAFWCDPISGHATLYWYRQILGQGPELLVQFQDESVVDDSQLPKDRFSAERLKGVDSTLKIQPAELGDSAMYLCASSQSGPSYEQYFGPGTRLTVT.

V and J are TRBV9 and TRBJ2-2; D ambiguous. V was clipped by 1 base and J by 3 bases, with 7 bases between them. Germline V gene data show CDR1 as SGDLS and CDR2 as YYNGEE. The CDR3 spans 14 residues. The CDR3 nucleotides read TGTGCCAGCAGCGTACGGGTCTACACCGGGGAGCTGTTTTTT. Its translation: CASSVRVYTGELFF.

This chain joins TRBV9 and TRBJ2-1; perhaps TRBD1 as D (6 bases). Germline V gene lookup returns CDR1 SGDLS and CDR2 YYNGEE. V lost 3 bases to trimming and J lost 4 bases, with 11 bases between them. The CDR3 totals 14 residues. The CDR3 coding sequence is TGTGCCAGCAGCGAAAGTGGACAGTACAATGAGCAGTTCTTC. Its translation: CASSESGQYNEQFF.

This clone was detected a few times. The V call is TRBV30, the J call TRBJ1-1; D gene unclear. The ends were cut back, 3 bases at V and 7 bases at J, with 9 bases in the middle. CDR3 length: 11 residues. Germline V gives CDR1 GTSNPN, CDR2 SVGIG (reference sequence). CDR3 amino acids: CAWRRNLEAFF. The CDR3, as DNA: TGTGCCTGGAGGAGGAACCTTGAAGCTTTCTTT.

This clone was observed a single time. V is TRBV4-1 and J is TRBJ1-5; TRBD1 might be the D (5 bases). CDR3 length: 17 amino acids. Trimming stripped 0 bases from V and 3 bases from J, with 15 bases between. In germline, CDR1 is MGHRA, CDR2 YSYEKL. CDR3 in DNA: TGCGCCAGCAGCCAAGATACCAGGGCCCTAAACAATCAGCCCCAGCATTTT. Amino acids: CASSQDTRALNNQPQHF.

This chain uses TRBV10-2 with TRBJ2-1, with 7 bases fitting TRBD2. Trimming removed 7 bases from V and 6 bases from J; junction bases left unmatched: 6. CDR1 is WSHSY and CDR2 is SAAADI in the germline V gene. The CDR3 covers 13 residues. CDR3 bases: TGCGCCAGCAATCGACTAGCCCTCAATGAGCAGTTCTTC. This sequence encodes CASNRLALNEQFF.

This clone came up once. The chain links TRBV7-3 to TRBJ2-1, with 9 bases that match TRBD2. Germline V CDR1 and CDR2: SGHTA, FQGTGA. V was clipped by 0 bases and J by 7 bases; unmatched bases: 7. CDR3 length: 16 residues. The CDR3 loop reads CASSLTGAGGQNEQFF. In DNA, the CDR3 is TGTGCCAGCAGCTTAACGGGGGCGGGAGGGCAAAATGAGCAGTTCTTC. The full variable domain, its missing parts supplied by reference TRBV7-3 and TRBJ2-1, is GAGVSQTPSNKVTEKGKYVELRCDPISGHTALYWYRQSLGQGPEFLIYFQGTGAADDSGLPNDRFFAVRPEGSVSTLKIQRTERGDSAVYLCASSLTGAGGQNEQFFGPGTRLTVL.

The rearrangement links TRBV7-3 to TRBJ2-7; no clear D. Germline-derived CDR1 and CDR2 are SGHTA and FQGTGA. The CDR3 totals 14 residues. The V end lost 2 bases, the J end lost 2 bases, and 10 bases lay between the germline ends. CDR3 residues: CASSLGPPAYEQYF. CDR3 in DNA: TGTGCCAGCAGCTTAGGGCCTCCCGCCTACGAGCAGTACTTC.

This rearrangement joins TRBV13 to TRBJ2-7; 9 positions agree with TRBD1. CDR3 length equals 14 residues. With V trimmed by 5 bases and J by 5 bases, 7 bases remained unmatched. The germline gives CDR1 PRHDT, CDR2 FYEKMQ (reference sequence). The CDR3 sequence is CASSQGDREDEQYF. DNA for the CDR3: TGTGCCAGCAGCCAGGGGGACAGGGAAGACGAGCAGTACTTC. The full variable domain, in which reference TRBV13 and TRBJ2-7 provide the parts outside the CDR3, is AAGVIQSPRHLIKEKRETATLKCYPIPRHDTVYWYQQGPGQDPQFLISFYEKMQSDKGSIPDRFSAQQFSDYHSELNMSSLELGDSALYFCASSQGDREDEQYFGPGTRLTVT.

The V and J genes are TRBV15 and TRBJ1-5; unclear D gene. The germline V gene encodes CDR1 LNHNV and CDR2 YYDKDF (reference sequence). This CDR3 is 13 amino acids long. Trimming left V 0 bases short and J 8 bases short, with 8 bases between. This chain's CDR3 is CATSRDLSEPQHF. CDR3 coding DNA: TGTGCCACCAGCAGAGATCTATCGGAGCCCCAGCATTTT.